These 6 T cell receptor beta chains originate from one sample sequenced in a study of regulatory T cells in long-lasting Graves disease. The time point: newly diagnosed GD, antithyroid drugs for less than 3 months. PBMC-derived RNA was used for the TCR library. Through Arm-PCR of CDR3 regions and iRepertoire HTBI primers, TCR beta libraries were built. MiXCR, applied by TCRdb to the multiplex PCR reads, yields one record per CDR3 protein. The data contain about 420,000 distinct CDR3 sequences, about a sixth of them seen just once; the ten biggest clones take up 23%. In addition, the sample was reused for a study of T cells in Graves' hyperthyroidism and ophthalmopathy.

Sequenced material: peripheral blood mononuclear cells (PBMCs), taken at new diagnosis, from a patient treated with antithyroid drugs. Receptors originate from a woman aged 18 to 35 with Graves disease.

The table lists this clonotype with a few counts. The V gene is TRBV30, the J gene TRBJ2-7; weak D call: TRBD2 (6 bases). Germline V gives CDR1 GTSNPN, CDR2 SVGIG (reference sequence). CDR3 size: 14 residues. Trimming took 3 bases from V and 0 from J, leaving 12 bases between them. The CDR3 loop reads CAWRLSDYSYEQYF. The CDR3 region has the DNA TGTGCCTGGAGGTTATCGGACTACTCCTACGAGCAGTACTTC.

This clonotype was counted many times. The chain joins TRBV11-2 to TRBJ2-2; 9 bases are a match to TRBD1. Germline assignment: CDR1 SGHAT and CDR2 FQNNGV. The CDR3 contains 15 residues. Trimming cost V 6 bases and J 4 bases; bases outside gene matches: 6. For the CDR3, the DNA is TGTGCCAGCAGGGACGGACAGGGGATCACCGGGGAGCTGTTTTTT. It is translated as CASRDGQGITGELFF.

This rearrangement joins TRBV11-1 to TRBJ2-3, with TRBD1 matching over 7 bases. There are 15 residues in the CDR3. The V segment lost 5 bases and the J segment 1 base; nucleotides outside the gene matches: 6. CDR1 and CDR2 (germline): SGHAT, FQDESV (reference sequence). CDR3 coding DNA: TGTGCCAGCAGCAGCCAGGGGGACGGCACAGATACGCAGTATTTT. It is translated as CASSSQGDGTDTQYF.

J is TRBJ1-6 and V is TRBV2; D is uncertain. Germline-derived CDR1 and CDR2 are SNHLY and FYNNEI. Trimming shortened V by 5 bases and J by 6 bases, and 11 bases separated the two germline ends. This CDR3 is built from 14 residues. For the CDR3, the DNA is TGTGCCAGCAGTTTGAAGGCGATTAATTCACCCCTCCACTTT. Translated: CASSLKAINSPLHF.

J is TRBJ2-7 and V is TRBV11-2, with D hard to call. Trimming pared 5 bases from V and 3 bases from J, leaving 17 bases between. The CDR3 contains 15 residues. CDR1 SGHAT and CDR2 FQNNGV come from the germline V gene. The CDR3 DNA reads as TGTGCCAGCAGCCCCGAATCAATCCCCGGCTACGAGCAGTACTTC. It encodes CASSPESIPGYEQYF.

This clonotype was seen repeatedly, ten times or more. The gene calls are TRBV11-2 and TRBJ2-1; perhaps TRBD2 as D (6 bases). The CDR3 is 14 amino acids. V dropped 5 bases and J dropped 9 bases, with 17 bases sitting between them. Germline loops: CDR1 SGHAT, CDR2 FQNNGV. Written as DNA, the CDR3 is TGTGCCAGCAGCGAGCTCGGGAGACGTGGTGAGCAGTTCTTC. Its translation: CASSELGRRGEQFF.